The clone carrying this T cell receptor beta chain was observed a few times. These data originate in a study of blood T cell repertoires in COVID-19. Study-wide context: The study drew acute and convalescent COVID-19 samples from the United States, Italy and Spain.

Sequenced by immunoSEQ multiplex PCR; TCRdb stores in-frame clones only, minus some. The sample lists some 11,000 clones; 73% were seen once. V was clipped by 2 bases and J by 0 bases, with 11 bases between them. CDR3 length: 15 residues. Germline CDR1 PRHDT, CDR2 FYEKMQ (reference sequence). The receptor comes from a human donor in a cohort sampled during active COVID-19. Sequenced: peripheral blood. V gene TRBV13 combines with J gene TRBJ2-7; possible D gene TRBD1, 5 bases. The CDR3 protein is CASSLQGIGSYEQYF. The CDR3 DNA reads as TGTGCCAGCAGCTTACAGGGAATTGGCTCCTACGAGCAGTACTTC.